These 9 T cell receptor beta chains were all obtained from the same sample, sequenced in a study of blood T cell repertoires in COVID-19. TCRdb's table, derived via immunoSEQ multiplex PCR, lists solely in-frame clones and lacks some. The sample yields roughly 38,000 clones, about 90% seen once. The sequenced sample consisted of peripheral blood. These receptors came from a man aged 60 to 75 with active or convalescent COVID-19.

This chain links TRBV28 with TRBJ1-1; TRBD1 matches at 8 bases. V shed 3 bases and J 1 base; nucleotides not matched to a gene: 10. Germline CDR1 reads MDHEN; CDR2 reads SYDVKM. The CDR3 covers 17 residues. Here the CDR3 reads CASSFSQGARGNTEAFF. CDR3 in DNA: TGTGCCAGCAGTTTCTCTCAGGGGGCGAGGGGGAACACTGAAGCTTTCTTT.

This chain uses TRBV5-1 with TRBJ2-1, with TRBD2 matching over 8 bases. Germline-derived CDR1 and CDR2 are SGHRS and YFSETQ. CDR3 length equals 15 residues. V dropped 3 bases and J dropped 8; count of bases not matched to a gene: 10. The DNA of the CDR3 is TGCGCCAGCAGCTCGGGACTAGTTGCTTCCCATGAGCAGTTCTTC. It specifies CASSSGLVASHEQFF.

The V call is TRBV19, the J call TRBJ2-7, with 7 bases that match TRBD2. Trimming at V came to 5 bases and at J to 3 bases, leaving 13 bases not matched to a gene. Germline V gene data show CDR1 as LNHDA and CDR2 as SQIVND (reference sequence). The CDR3 runs to 16 residues. CDR3 sequence (DNA): TGTGCCAGTAGTCCCCGAGCCCGGGACTATAGCTACGAGCAGTACTTC. It encodes CASSPRARDYSYEQYF. The full variable domain, its missing parts supplied by reference TRBV19 and TRBJ2-7, is DGGITQSPKYLFRKEGQNVTLSCEQNLNHDAMYWYRQDPGQGLRLIYYSQIVNDFQKGDIAEGYSVSREKKESFPLTVTSAQKNPTAFYLCASSPRARDYSYEQYFGPGTRLTVT.

This rearrangement joins TRBV19 to TRBJ2-1; 8 bases line up with TRBD2. V gave up 3 bases and J gave up 8 bases; unmatched junction bases: 6. There are 14 residues in the CDR3. Germline CDR1 reads LNHDA; CDR2 reads SQIVND (reference sequence). The CDR3 sequence: CASSMDAGGDEQFF. The CDR3 coding sequence is TGTGCCAGTAGTATGGACGCCGGGGGGGATGAGCAGTTCTTC.

The chain carries TRBV7-8 and TRBJ2-1; 11 positions match TRBD2. Germline V gives CDR1 SGHVS, CDR2 FQNEAQ. This CDR3 comprises 17 residues. Trimming took 5 bases from V and 4 from J; bases not matched to a gene: 10. CDR3 sequence (DNA): TGTGCCAGCAGCCAAACCGGAGGACTAGCGGGTTACAATGAGCAGTTCTTC. It yields the protein CASSQTGGLAGYNEQFF.

This clone was counted once. The CDR3 loop reads CASRATEAPYGYTF. CDR3 coding DNA: TGTGCCAGCAGGGCGACAGAGGCCCCCTATGGCTACACCTTC. V usage is TRBV6-5 and J usage is TRBJ1-2; possible D gene TRBD1, 5 bases. Germline V CDR1 and CDR2: MNHEY, SVGAGI. The V and J ends lost 6 bases and 4 bases respectively, with 15 bases between them. The CDR3 consists of 14 residues.

The chain is built from TRBV4-3 and TRBJ1-5, with D unresolved. V was clipped by 0 bases and J by 5 bases, with 8 bases between them. The CDR3 loop spans 14 amino acids. Germline CDR1 reads LGHNA; CDR2 reads YSLEER. CDR3 in DNA: TGCGCCAGCAGCCAAGAGTGGGGAGATCAGCCCCAGCATTTT. Translated, it gives CASSQEWGDQPQHF.

J is TRBJ1-1 and V is TRBV24-1, with D possibly matching TRBD1 (6 bases). CDR1 KGHDR and CDR2 SFDVKD come from the germline V gene. Trimming stripped 2 bases from V and 3 bases from J, with 12 bases between. The CDR3 length is 15 residues. The CDR3, as DNA: TGTGCCACCAGTGATTCCACAGGGAAGGACACTGAAGCTTTCTTT. Protein: CATSDSTGKDTEAFF.

The chain is built from TRBV2 and TRBJ2-7, with a possible D match to TRBD1 (6 bases). This CDR3 is built from 14 residues. Germline CDR1 SNHLY, CDR2 FYNNEI. Trimming shortened V by 9 bases and J by 3 bases, and 18 bases separated the two germline ends. For the CDR3, the DNA is TGTGCCAGTAACAGGGTGGGTGGAATCTACGAGCAGTACTTC. Protein: CASNRVGGIYEQYF. Variable domain in full (rest from reference TRBV2 and TRBJ2-7): EPEVTQTPSHQVTQMGQEVILRCVPISNHLYFYWYRQILGQKVEFLVSFYNNEISEKSEIFDDQFSVERPDGSNFTLKIRSTKLEDSAMYFCASNRVGGIYEQYFGPGTRLTVT.